These 32 T cell receptor beta chains originate from one sample sequenced in a study of OX40 agonist ivuxolimab in advanced cancers. The table came from immunoSEQ multiplex PCR; TCRdb's copy has only in-frame clones and leaves some out. The sample consists of approximately 80,000 clones, 65% to 90% of them appearing once. This specimen consisted of CD4+ or CD8+ T cells sorted from blood, obtained in a trial of the OX40 agonist ivuxolimab. The receptor source for this set is an adult with an advanced solid tumor such as melanoma, head and neck, liver or kidney cancer.

This clone was detected once. The junction and the germline gene differ at one end; a read error may be behind it. The CDR3 DNA reads as TGTGCTAGCAGCCCTCTAACAGGGGGCCTTTACACAGATACGCAGTATTTT. It encodes CASSPLTGGLYTDTQYF. The rearrangement uses TRBV7-7 and TRBJ2-3; 9 positions match TRBD1. CDR3 length: 17 residues. Germline V CDR1 and CDR2: SSHAT, FNYEAQ (reference sequence).

This clone appeared once. The chain combines TRBV2 with TRBJ1-2, with unresolved D. The V gene's germline CDR1 is SNHLY and CDR2 FYNNEI. This CDR3 is built from 13 residues. The V end was cut by 7 bases, the J end by 2 bases, with 11 bases between. CDR3 coding DNA: TGTGCCAGCAACTTAGACAACAACTATGGCTACACCTTC. Residues: CASNLDNNYGYTF.

The chain carries TRBV5-8 and TRBJ2-2, with unresolved D. CDR3 size: 15 residues. Germline loops: CDR1 SGHTS, CDR2 YDEGEE. Trimming shortened V by 0 bases and J by 3 bases, and 9 bases separated the two germline ends. For the CDR3, the DNA is TGTGCCAGCAGCTTGGAGGTGGGGTACACCGGGGAGCTGTTTTTT. Translated, it gives CASSLEVGYTGELFF.

The rearrangement links TRBV4-1 to TRBJ1-5; no definite D call. The CDR3 covers 17 residues. V lost 1 base, J lost 0 bases, and 13 bases lay in between. Germline CDR1 reads MGHRA; CDR2 reads YSYEKL. The CDR3 bases are TGCGCCAGCAGCCAAGTCAGCGGCACTAATAGCAATCAGCCCCAGCATTTT. The encoded protein is CASSQVSGTNSNQPQHF.

The chain uses TRBV5-8 and TRBJ1-3; D perhaps matches TRBD1 (6 bases). V dropped 4 bases and J dropped 8 bases, with 19 bases sitting between them. CDR1 and CDR2 from the germline V gene are SGHTS and YDEGEE. The CDR3 contains 15 residues. The CDR3 nucleotides are TGTGCCAGCAGCCCCCGGGGGGCTTCGGGGGACACCATATATTTT. Protein sequence: CASSPRGASGDTIYF.

The rearrangement joins TRBV29-1 to TRBJ1-2; TRBD1 aligns across 7 bases. The CDR3 length is 15 residues. V gave up 5 bases and J gave up 6 bases; unmatched junction bases: 15. Germline V lookup: CDR1 SQVTM, CDR2 ANQGSEA. This chain's CDR3 is CSVSGGQGVMDGYTF. In DNA, the CDR3 is TGCAGCGTTTCAGGTGGGCAGGGGGTGATGGATGGCTACACCTTC.

V gene TRBV9 combines with J gene TRBJ2-2; D is unclear. Trimming removed 1 base at V and 7 bases at J, with 5 bases between. The CDR3 totals 12 residues. CDR1 SGDLS and CDR2 YYNGEE come from the germline V gene. The CDR3 DNA is TGTGCCAGCAGCGTATCGGGCGGGGAGCTGTTTTTT. Translated, it gives CASSVSGGELFF.

The chain recombines TRBV10-2 with TRBJ2-1, with 7 bases that match TRBD2. V dropped 6 bases and J dropped 2; count of bases not matched to a gene: 4. This CDR3 comprises 14 residues. Per the germline V gene, CDR1 is WSHSY and CDR2 is SAAADI. CDR3 loop: CASSDRGAYNEQFF. The CDR3 DNA is TGCGCCAGCAGCGATCGGGGGGCCTACAATGAGCAGTTCTTC.

In DNA, the CDR3 is TGTGCCAGTCAGAGATTGGCGGGCACAGATACGCAGTATTTT. Amino acids: CASQRLAGTDTQYF. The chain has TRBV27 and TRBJ2-3; D is uncertain. The V gene's germline CDR1 is MNHEY and CDR2 SMNVEV (reference sequence). The V and J ends lost 9 bases and 1 base respectively, with 14 bases between them. This CDR3 region has 14 residues.

This chain joins TRBV5-1 and TRBJ2-3; 8 bases are shared with TRBD1. Trimming cost V 4 bases and J 3 bases; bases outside gene matches: 10. This CDR3 is built from 16 residues. Looked up from germline, CDR1 is SGHRS and CDR2 is YFSETQ. CDR3 DNA: TGCGCCAGCAGCCAGAATCCGACAGGGGCTACAGATACGCAGTATTTT. Residues: CASSQNPTGATDTQYF. The full variable domain, in which reference TRBV5-1 and TRBJ2-3 provide the parts outside the CDR3, is KAGVTQTPRYLIKTRGQQVTLSCSPISGHRSVSWYQQTPGQGLQFLFEYFSETQRNKGNFPGRFSGRQFSNSRSEMNVSTLELGDSALYLCASSQNPTGATDTQYFGPGTRLTVL.

This chain joins TRBV19 and TRBJ1-2; no firm D call. The ends were cut back, 1 base at V and 3 bases at J, with 15 bases in the middle. This CDR3 contains 16 residues. CDR1 is LNHDA, CDR2 SQIVND, per germline (reference sequence). The DNA for the CDR3 is TGTGCCAGTAGTATAGGAGGCGGCCGACATTACTATGGCTACACCTTC. This gives the protein CASSIGGGRHYYGYTF.

The chain couples TRBV10-3 to TRBJ1-2, with D maybe TRBD1 (6 bases). From germline, CDR1 is ENHRY and CDR2 SYGVKD. The CDR3 runs to 14 residues. Trimming cost V 6 bases and J 2 bases, with 13 bases left between them. DNA for the CDR3: TGTGCCATCAGGCCCGGACAGCACAACTATGGCTACACCTTC. Amino acids: CAIRPGQHNYGYTF.

This clone was counted only a few times. The chain links TRBV18 to TRBJ2-2; D might be TRBD2 (5 bases). Trimming removed 3 bases at V and 0 bases at J, with 8 bases between. The CDR3 spans 15 residues. The germline CDR1 and CDR2 sequences are KGHSH and LQKENI. CDR3 sequence: CASSPIATNTGELFF. The CDR3 bases are TGTGCCAGCTCACCCATAGCGACGAACACCGGGGAGCTGTTTTTT. Together with reference TRBV18 and TRBJ2-2, the CDR3 gives the full variable domain: NAGVMQNPRHLVRRRGQEARLRCSPMKGHSHVYWYRQLPEEGLKFMVYLQKENIIDESGMPKERFSAEFPKEGPSILRIQQVVRGDSAAYFCASSPIATNTGELFFGEGSRLTVL.

The CDR3 DNA follows: TGTGCCTGGAGTCTAGTCTACGAGCAGTACTTC. Translation gives CAWSLVYEQYF. The chain couples TRBV30 to TRBJ2-7; no definite D call. V lost 2 bases and J lost 3, with 5 bases in between. Germline V gene data show CDR1 as GTSNPN and CDR2 as SVGIG (reference sequence). CDR3 length: 11 residues.

V usage is TRBV16 and J usage is TRBJ2-2, with D possibly TRBD2 on 6 matching bases. Germline lookup yields CDR1 KGHSY and CDR2 FQNENV. The V gene lost 1 base and the J gene lost 4 bases, with 7 bases spanning the gap. The CDR3 is made up of 14 amino acids. The CDR3 protein is CASSQLRGTGELFF. CDR3 DNA sequence: TGTGCCAGCAGCCAATTGCGGGGCACCGGGGAGCTGTTTTTT.

V usage is TRBV10-3 and J usage is TRBJ2-5, with TRBD1 identical over 7 bases. This CDR3 is 13 amino acids long. V shed 6 bases and J 1 base; nucleotides not matched to a gene: 2. In germline, CDR1 is ENHRY, CDR2 SYGVKD. CDR3 nucleotides: TGTGCCATCAGCGGGACAGCCCAAGAGACCCAGTACTTC. Translating gives CAISGTAQETQYF.

J is TRBJ1-1 and V is TRBV7-2; D ambiguous. This CDR3 region has 15 residues. Germline V gives CDR1 SGHTA, CDR2 FQGNSA. Between the trimmed V and J ends, which lost 2 bases and 2 bases, there was a span of 12 bases. Here the CDR3 reads CASSLTGEINTEAFF. CDR3 sequence (DNA): TGTGCCAGCAGCTTAACGGGTGAGATAAACACTGAAGCTTTCTTT.

This clone has more than one count but fewer than ten. V is TRBV27 and J is TRBJ1-5; no firm D call. The CDR3 extends over 13 amino acids. V lost 8 bases to trimming and J lost 0 bases, with 8 bases between them. Germline V lookup: CDR1 MNHEY, CDR2 SMNVEV (reference sequence). The CDR3 DNA reads TGTGCCAGCGGACCGCATAGCAATCAGCCCCAGCATTTT. It translates to CASGPHSNQPQHF.

The chain joins TRBV7-6 to TRBJ2-1; 8 bases agree with TRBD1. The germline V gene encodes CDR1 SGHVS and CDR2 FNYEAQ. CDR3 length: 16 amino acids. J was trimmed by 5 bases and V by 5 bases; bases with no gene match: 11. This CDR3 reads CASSLNQGADNNEQFF. For the CDR3, the DNA is TGTGCCAGCAGCCTCAACCAGGGGGCGGACAACAATGAGCAGTTCTTC.

This chain uses TRBV4-3 with TRBJ1-5, with D uncertain. The CDR3 is 14 residues long. V was cut by 0 bases and J by 4 bases, with 7 bases left in between. Germline CDR1 LGHNA, CDR2 YSLEER. The CDR3 is CASSQEWGNQPQHF. The DNA of the CDR3 is TGCGCCAGCAGCCAAGAATGGGGAAATCAGCCCCAGCATTTT.

The V gene is TRBV11-1, the J gene TRBJ2-1; perhaps TRBD1 as D (6 bases). The germline V gene encodes CDR1 SGHAT and CDR2 FQDESV (reference sequence). V was cut by 1 base and J by 2 bases, with 12 bases left in between. The CDR3 totals 16 residues. The CDR3 DNA is TGTGCCAGCAGCTTAGGGGGCTCAGGGGCCTACAATGAGCAGTTCTTC. This sequence encodes CASSLGGSGAYNEQFF.

This chain links TRBV9 with TRBJ2-2, with D possibly being TRBD2 (7 bases). The V and J ends lost 4 bases and 5 bases respectively, with 18 bases between them. This CDR3 is built from 16 residues. The V gene's germline CDR1 is SGDLS and CDR2 YYNGEE. The DNA for the CDR3 is TGTGCCAGCAGCTCCCCGGGCGGGGGCTTAACCGGGGAGCTGTTTTTT. Amino acids: CASSSPGGGLTGELFF. The full variable domain, rest sourced from reference TRBV9 and TRBJ2-2, is DSGVTQTPKHLITATGQRVTLRCSPRSGDLSVYWYQQSLDQGLQFLIQYYNGEERAKGNILERFSAQQFPDLHSELNLSSLELGDSALYFCASSSPGGGLTGELFFGEGSRLTVL.

Only one count was recorded for this clone. The chain has TRBV7-2 and TRBJ2-1; the D is unclear. Germline CDR1 is SGHTA and CDR2 is FQGNSA. The V gene lost 0 bases and the J gene lost 8 bases, with 2 bases spanning the gap. This CDR3 region has 11 residues. In DNA, the CDR3 is TGTGCCAGCAGCTTAGCGTATGAGCAGTTCTTC. Protein product: CASSLAYEQFF.

There are a few counts of this clone. The genes are TRBV6-5 and TRBJ2-3; D gene unclear. Trimming shortened V by 6 bases and J by 0 bases, and 13 bases separated the two germline ends. This CDR3 is 15 amino acids long. Germline V lookup: CDR1 MNHEY, CDR2 SVGAGI. The CDR3 sequence is CASSDDPRSTDTQYF. The CDR3 bases are TGTGCCAGCAGCGATGACCCCCGGAGCACAGATACGCAGTATTTT.

This clone was observed a few times. This rearrangement joins TRBV19 to TRBJ1-1; TRBD1 matches 8 bases. Germline V CDR1 and CDR2: LNHDA, SQIVND (reference sequence). The CDR3 runs to 14 residues. The V and J ends lost 6 bases and 7 bases, in that order; junction bases with no gene match: 10. The CDR3 sequence: CASRTLDREGEAFF. The CDR3 region has the DNA TGTGCCAGTAGAACACTGGACAGGGAGGGTGAAGCTTTCTTT.

The chain recombines TRBV5-1 with TRBJ2-7; 7 bases map to TRBD2. CDR3 size: 16 residues. The germline V gene encodes CDR1 SGHRS and CDR2 YFSETQ. The J segment lost 0 bases and the V segment lost 4 bases, leaving 10 bases of the junction unmatched. CDR3 DNA sequence: TGCGCCAGCAGCCCGTCTGGCGGGGGATCCTCCTACGAGCAGTACTTC. Protein: CASSPSGGGSSYEQYF.

This clone appeared a few times. The rearrangement uses TRBV19 and TRBJ1-2; D is uncertain. The V end lost 3 bases, the J end lost 0 bases, and 17 bases lay between the germline ends. The length of the CDR3 is 17 residues. The germline CDR1 and CDR2 sequences are LNHDA and SQIVND (reference sequence). The CDR3 DNA reads as TGTGCCAGTAGTATGGGCCGCACACTAGCCCCTAACTATGGCTACACCTTC. Translating it yields CASSMGRTLAPNYGYTF.

The table lists this clone with a few counts. The gene calls are TRBV11-2 and TRBJ2-1; 9 positions agree with TRBD1. V trimming: 5 bases; J trimming: 10 bases; junction bases outside the gene matches: 12. CDR1 is SGHAT and CDR2 is FQNNGV in the germline V gene. This CDR3 contains 15 residues. The chain's CDR3 is CASSRSGQGMGEQFF. The CDR3 nucleotides read TGTGCCAGCAGCCGTAGCGGACAGGGGATGGGCGAGCAGTTCTTC. The complete variable domain, with remaining parts taken from reference TRBV11-2 and TRBJ2-1, reads EAGVAQSPRYKIIEKRQSVAFWCNPISGHATLYWYQQILGQGPKLLIQFQNNGVVDDSQLPKDRFSAERLKGVDSTLKIQPAKLEDSAVYLCASSRSGQGMGEQFFGPGTRLTVL.

This clone was seen only once. The gene calls are TRBV5-6 and TRBJ2-5; 12 positions match TRBD1. Trimming cost V 5 bases and J 4 bases; bases outside gene matches: 3. The CDR3 runs 14 residues. CDR1 and CDR2 (germline): SGHDT, YYEEEE. Here the CDR3 DNA reads TGTGCCAGCAGGGGACAGGGGGCTTTAGAGACCCAGTACTTC. Protein sequence: CASRGQGALETQYF.

The chain recombines TRBV9 with TRBJ1-3, with 7 bases matching TRBD1. The CDR3 covers 13 residues. Looked up from germline, CDR1 is SGDLS and CDR2 is YYNGEE. V trimming: 5 bases; J trimming: 4 bases; junction bases outside the gene matches: 3. The CDR3, as DNA: TGTGCCAGCAGTCAAGGGGGCGGAAACACCATATATTTT. The encoded protein is CASSQGGGNTIYF.

The table lists this clone with a few counts. The chain employs TRBV7-9 and TRBJ2-1; 11 nucleotides match TRBD2. Germline V gene sequence: CDR1 SEHNR, CDR2 FQNEAQ (reference sequence). The CDR3 totals 14 residues. Losses at the gene ends were 2 bases for V and 6 bases for J; bases not matched to a gene: 0. The CDR3: CASSLLAGGNEQFF. CDR3 bases: TGTGCCAGCAGCTTACTAGCGGGGGGCAATGAGCAGTTCTTC.

This clone was observed a handful of times. The rearrangement joins TRBV30 to TRBJ1-6; no clear D. Trimming removed 2 bases from V and 8 bases from J, with 7 bases in between. Per the germline V gene, CDR1 is GTSNPN and CDR2 is SVGIG (reference sequence). The CDR3 is 12 amino acids. Here the CDR3 DNA reads TGTGCCTGGAGTTATAACTATTCACCCCTCCACTTT. It codes for CAWSYNYSPLHF. Variable domain in full (rest from reference TRBV30 and TRBJ1-6): SQTIHQWPATLVQPVGSPLSLECTVEGTSNPNLYWYRQAAGRGLQLLFYSVGIGQISSEVPQNLSASRPQDRQFILSSKKLLLSDSGFYLCAWSYNYSPLHFGNGTRLTVT.